This T cell receptor (beta chain) was sequenced for a study of cytomegalovirus exposure and HLA in healthy donors. PCR used 60 Vbeta primers and 13 Jbeta primers. Data came from immunoSEQ multiplex PCR; TCRdb stores just in-frame clones and leaves some out. The repertoire holds some 190,000 clones, approximately 86% seen once, with around 0.3% in the top ten. J gave up 4 bases and V 3 bases, and 6 bases lay outside the gene matches. CDR1 is SGDLS, CDR2 YYNGEE, per germline. The CDR3 spans 15 residues. Sequenced material: PBMCs. The TCR was taken from a woman aged 25 to 39 in good health and CMV-seronegative. This chain joins TRBV9 and TRBJ2-3, with TRBD2 identical over 9 bases. DNA for the CDR3: TGTGCCAGCAGCGCCGGGACTAGCTACGCAGATACGCAGTATTTT. Amino acids: CASSAGTSYADTQYF.